Below, 31 T cell receptor beta chains from the same sample are listed, as sequenced in a study of Ad26.COV2.S vaccination and SARS-CoV-2 variants (dated by TCRdb to about 2021). Library method: the immunoSEQ multiplex PCR assay. The table comes from immuneACCESS by way of TCRdb, which keeps in-frame sequences with V and J called. Part of the clones is missing from these tables; in studies checked, under half for an unresolved V gene and the rest for unknown reasons. Recorded for this sample are some 270,000 clones; around 88% of them occurred a single time. The ten largest account for less than 3% of the sample. The treatment or condition label, as the study defines it: about 20 received Ad26.COV2.S at low or high dose, single or two shots; roughly five received placebo; per-sample allocation not given. Repertoires of vaccine and placebo recipients were sequenced from samples collected on day 63 after the first injection.

The sample consisted of peripheral blood, taken in a trial of Ad26.COV2.S vaccine versus placebo. The receptors derive from a person aged 18 to 59 who received the Ad26.COV2.S COVID-19 vaccine or a placebo.

This chain joins TRBV14 and TRBJ2-7; the match to TRBD2 covers 7 bases. Near its end, the DNA agrees better with TRBJ2-1, so the J call may be wrong. Germline CDR1 is SGHDN and CDR2 is FVKESK. The length of the CDR3 is 17 residues. The DNA for the CDR3 is TGTGCCAGCAGCCTTACCCGTTCGGGACTACCTGACAATGAGCAGTTCTTC. This translates into CASSLTRSGLPDNEQFF.

The V and J genes are TRBV2 and TRBJ2-2; weak D call: TRBD2 (5 bases). The CDR3 runs to 15 residues. V lost 4 bases and J 2 bases, leaving 11 bases between the germline ends. The germline gives CDR1 SNHLY, CDR2 FYNNEI. The DNA for the CDR3 is TGTGCCAGCAGTGCTACCGGGATCAACACCGGGGAGCTGTTTTTT. Translated, it gives CASSATGINTGELFF. Full variable domain (outside the CDR3, taken from reference TRBV2 and TRBJ2-2): EPEVTQTPSHQVTQMGQEVILRCVPISNHLYFYWYRQILGQKVEFLVSFYNNEISEKSEIFDDQFSVERPDGSNFTLKIRSTKLEDSAMYFCASSATGINTGELFFGEGSRLTVL.

The gene calls are TRBV7-9 and TRBJ1-2; 7 nucleotides agree with TRBD1. This CDR3 spans 14 amino acids. The ends lost 4 bases at V and 4 bases at J; junction bases unmatched: 6. The V gene's germline CDR1 is SEHNR and CDR2 FQNEAQ (reference sequence). CDR3 loop: CASSSDRDGYGYTF. The DNA for the CDR3 is TGTGCCAGCAGCTCCGACAGGGACGGCTATGGCTACACCTTC. Drawing the rest from reference TRBV7-9 and TRBJ1-2, the complete variable domain is DTGVSQNPRHKITKRGQNVTFRCDPISEHNRLYWYRQTLGQGPEFLTYFQNEAQLEKSRLLSDRFSAERPKGSFSTLEIQRTEQGDSAMYLCASSSDRDGYGYTFGSGTRLTVV.

CDR3 protein: CASSLKLAGADNEQFF. The CDR3 region has the DNA TGTGCCAGCAGCTTAAAGTTAGCGGGGGCCGACAATGAGCAGTTCTTC. This chain connects TRBV11-2 to TRBJ2-1; 9 nucleotides agree with TRBD2. Germline trimming cut 2 bases from V and 5 bases from J; bases unmatched to any gene: 7. CDR1 SGHAT and CDR2 FQNNGV come from the germline V gene. This CDR3 comprises 16 residues.

This clone is a singleton in its sample. V gene TRBV19 combines with J gene TRBJ1-5; TRBD1 is a possible D gene (6 bases). Looked up from germline, CDR1 is LNHDA and CDR2 is SQIVND (reference sequence). The CDR3 is 16 amino acids. V shed 7 bases and J shed 2 bases, with 18 bases lying between them. The CDR3 here is CASTNTGGRGNQPQHF. DNA for the CDR3: TGTGCCAGTACCAATACGGGGGGCAGAGGCAATCAGCCCCAGCATTTT.

V and J are TRBV5-6 and TRBJ2-7; 8 positions match TRBD1. The CDR3 sequence is 15 residues long. The germline gives CDR1 SGHDT, CDR2 YYEEEE. V lost 4 bases and J lost 3; bases outside the gene matches: 9. CDR3 nucleotide sequence: TGTGCCAGCAGCCGGCGGACAGGGACCCTCTACGAGCAGTACGTC. Protein product: CASSRRTGTLYEQYV.

This rearrangement joins TRBV4-3 to TRBJ2-5, with 11 bases fitting TRBD2. CDR1 is LGHNA and CDR2 is YSLEER in the germline V gene. Trimming removed 0 bases from V and 7 bases from J; junction bases left unmatched: 7. The CDR3 consists of 16 residues. CDR3 sequence reads: CASSQERTSGLGTQYF. CDR3 bases: TGCGCCAGCAGCCAAGAAAGGACTAGCGGGTTAGGGACCCAGTACTTC.

The J gene is TRBJ2-7, the V gene TRBV5-1, with TRBD1 as a possible D gene (6 bases). Germline CDR1 and CDR2: SGHRS and YFSETQ. V was cut by 4 bases and J by 4 bases, with 12 bases left in between. This CDR3 is built from 13 residues. The CDR3 coding sequence is TGCGCCAGCAGCCAACCGACAGGTTACGAGCAGTACTTC. Translation gives CASSQPTGYEQYF.

The chain joins TRBV3-1 (or the pseudogene TRBV3-2) to TRBJ1-2; D remains unclear. V was cut by 0 bases and J by 5 bases, with 7 bases left in between. Germline-derived CDR1 and CDR2 are LGHDT and YNNKEL (reference sequence). The CDR3 contains 13 residues. This CDR3 reads CASSQDAGYGYTF. DNA for the CDR3: TGTGCCAGCAGCCAAGATGCGGGGTATGGCTACACCTTC.

The V gene is TRBV29-1, the J gene TRBJ1-2; D call uncertain. The germline V and J ends were trimmed by 3 bases and 1 base, with 15 bases remaining between them. This CDR3 spans 15 amino acids. Germline V gives CDR1 SQVTM, CDR2 ANQGSEA. CDR3 sequence: CSVDEKGAGNYGYTF. In nucleotides, the CDR3 is TGCAGCGTTGATGAGAAGGGTGCGGGTAACTATGGCTACACCTTC. Supplemented by reference TRBV29-1 and TRBJ1-2, the full variable domain reads SAVISQKPSRDICQRGTSLTIQCQVDSQVTMMFWYRQQPGQSLTLIATANQGSEATYESGFVIDKFPISRPNLTFSTLTVSNMSPEDSSIYLCSVDEKGAGNYGYTFGSGTRLTVV.

V usage is TRBV7-8 and J usage is TRBJ2-3; 7 bases align to TRBD1. V lost 1 base and J lost 2; bases outside the gene matches: 3. The CDR3 covers 15 residues. Germline-derived CDR1 and CDR2 are SGHVS and FQNEAQ. The CDR3 DNA reads as TGTGCCAGCAGCTTAGGACAGGGCAACACAGATACGCAGTATTTT. It encodes CASSLGQGNTDTQYF.

The gene calls are TRBV13 and TRBJ2-7, with 7 nucleotides matching TRBD2. The CDR3 has 13 amino acids. Looked up from germline, CDR1 is PRHDT and CDR2 is FYEKMQ (reference sequence). CDR3 DNA sequence: TGTGCCAGCAGCTTATACTCGGGGGACTATCGGATCGTC. Protein: CASSLYSGDYRIV.

The chain employs TRBV6-5 and TRBJ1-4; tentatively, D is TRBD1 (5 bases). Germline assignment: CDR1 MNHEY and CDR2 SVGAGI. V was cut by 2 bases and J by 8 bases, with 18 bases left in between. CDR3 size: 16 residues. The CDR3 loop is CASSYKSGRVQEKLFF. The CDR3 region has the DNA TGTGCCAGCAGTTACAAGAGTGGCAGGGTACAAGAAAAACTGTTTTTT.

The rearrangement joins TRBV12-3 or TRBV12-4 to TRBJ2-2; the D gene is possibly TRBD2 (5 bases). V dropped 4 bases and J dropped 6 bases, with 9 bases sitting between them. The CDR3 extends over 13 amino acids. CDR3 residues: CASSSARAGELFF. As DNA, the CDR3 is TGTGCCAGCAGTTCCGCGAGGGCCGGGGAGCTGTTTTTT.

This clone has at least ten counts. V gene TRBV6-2 or TRBV6-3 combines with J gene TRBJ1-1; D unclear. Per germline, CDR1 MNHEY and CDR2 SVGEGT. The CDR3 extends over 14 amino acids. V lost 2 bases, J lost 5 bases, and 12 bases lay in between. CDR3 residues: CASSYQALGTEAFF. For the CDR3, the DNA is TGTGCCAGCAGTTACCAGGCCTTGGGAACTGAAGCTTTCTTT.

The genes are TRBV19 and TRBJ1-1, with D possibly TRBD1 on 6 matching bases. Germline-derived CDR1 and CDR2 are LNHDA and SQIVND (reference sequence). The CDR3 length is 12 residues. V was clipped by 7 bases and J by 5 bases, with 11 bases between them. CDR3 amino acids: CASKRGGTEAFF. CDR3 sequence (DNA): TGTGCCAGTAAAAGGGGGGGGACTGAAGCTTTCTTT.

Many counts were recorded for this clone. The chain is built from TRBV7-9 and TRBJ2-5, with 11 bases that match TRBD2. V gave up 5 bases and J gave up 4 bases; unmatched junction bases: 12. Germline assignment: CDR1 SEHNR and CDR2 FQNEAQ (reference sequence). The CDR3 covers 17 residues. The DNA for the CDR3 is TGTGCCAGCAGCCTCGTAACTAGCGGGAGCAGGGGAGAGACCCAGTACTTC. Its translation: CASSLVTSGSRGETQYF.

This chain joins TRBV25-1 and TRBJ2-3, with 14 positions matching TRBD2. The CDR3 covers 18 residues. Trimming removed 4 bases from V and 4 bases from J; junction bases left unmatched: 10. CDR1 is MGHDK, CDR2 SYGVNS, per germline. The CDR3 DNA reads TGTGCCAGCAGTGGCCCTATCTCGGGACTAGCGGGAGCAGATACGCAGTATTTT. This translates into CASSGPISGLAGADTQYF.

This clone was recorded a few times. V is TRBV5-6 and J is TRBJ1-1; weak D call: TRBD1 (5 bases). The CDR3 runs 14 residues. Germline CDR1 SGHDT, CDR2 YYEEEE. V was pared by 3 bases and J by 2 bases, with 11 bases between. The DNA for the CDR3 is TGTGCCAGCAGCTGGAGACAGCCTAACACTGAAGCTTTCTTT. This codes for CASSWRQPNTEAFF.

This chain uses TRBV19 with TRBJ1-2; D is perhaps TRBD1 (6 bases). Germline V gene sequence: CDR1 LNHDA, CDR2 SQIVND (reference sequence). V lost 7 bases, J lost 0 bases, and 15 bases lay in between. There are 15 residues in the CDR3. The CDR3 loop is CASTPDRSANYGYTF. DNA of the CDR3: TGTGCCAGTACCCCCGACAGGAGTGCTAACTATGGCTACACCTTC.

This chain uses TRBV6-6 with TRBJ2-7; a possible D gene is TRBD2 (5 bases). V was pared by 7 bases and J by 3 bases, with 7 bases between. Germline CDR1 and CDR2: MNHNY and SVGAGI (reference sequence). The CDR3 has 11 residues. The CDR3 DNA reads as TGTGCCAGCATCGGGAACTACGAGCAGTACTTC. Protein sequence: CASIGNYEQYF.

This chain joins TRBV7-8 and TRBJ2-3, with D perhaps matching TRBD2 (6 bases). The CDR3 consists of 15 residues. V dropped 1 base and J dropped 7 bases, with 15 bases sitting between them. CDR1 is SGHVS, CDR2 FQNEAQ, per germline. The CDR3 nucleotides are TGTGCCAGCAGCTTAGAGGCGGGGCTCACGTATACGCAGTATTTT. It specifies CASSLEAGLTYTQYF.

This clone was found a few times. The chain has TRBV9 and TRBJ1-2; tentative D call: TRBD1 (6 bases). Trimming took 7 bases from V and 4 from J, leaving 14 bases between them. Looked up from germline, CDR1 is SGDLS and CDR2 is YYNGEE. There are 13 residues in the CDR3. The CDR3 is CASSWGGGYGYTF. CDR3 DNA sequence: TGTGCCAGCTCCTGGGGGGGCGGCTATGGCTACACCTTC.

The J gene is TRBJ1-5, the V gene TRBV11-2, with no clear D. Germline CDR1 is SGHAT and CDR2 is FQNNGV. This CDR3 has 12 residues. Trimming stripped 4 bases from V and 9 bases from J, with 10 bases between. DNA for the CDR3: TGTGCCAGCAGCTCAATGACGGGGCCCCAGCATTTT. This encodes CASSSMTGPQHF.

This clone has only a few counts. This sequence joins TRBV2 and TRBJ2-3; D may match TRBD1 or TRBD2 (6 bases each). In germline, CDR1 is SNHLY, CDR2 FYNNEI. The ends were cut back, 2 bases at V and 2 bases at J, with 11 bases in the middle. The CDR3 runs 15 residues. The CDR3, as DNA: TGTGCCAGCAGTGAAAACCGGGGGCTCACAGATACGCAGTATTTT. Translated, it gives CASSENRGLTDTQYF.

This chain uses TRBV16 with TRBJ2-3, with D tentatively TRBD2 (6 bases). The CDR3 has 16 amino acids. The V and J ends lost 2 bases and 4 bases respectively, with 16 bases between them. Germline V gene sequence: CDR1 KGHSY, CDR2 FQNENV. The CDR3 DNA sequence: TGTGCCAGCAGCCAAGCGGGGCAGGGTAACGCAGATACGCAGTATTTT. This translates into CASSQAGQGNADTQYF.

The rearrangement links TRBV4-3 to TRBJ2-7, with 10 bases lining up with TRBD1. V lost 0 bases and J lost 5; bases outside the gene matches: 7. CDR3 length: 16 amino acids. CDR1 is LGHNA, CDR2 YSLEER, per germline. DNA of the CDR3: TGCGCCAGCAGCCAAGACGGAGACAGGGGGCTCAACGAGCAGTACTTC. Its translation is CASSQDGDRGLNEQYF.

The J gene is TRBJ2-7, the V gene TRBV19, with 7 nucleotides matching TRBD1. This CDR3 contains 15 residues. Trimming removed 10 bases from V and 6 bases from J; junction bases left unmatched: 18. The V gene's germline CDR1 is LNHDA and CDR2 SQIVND (reference sequence). The CDR3 coding sequence is TGTGCCACCGGTTGGCCGGGACAGACGACGGGCGAGCAGTACTTC. Protein sequence: CATGWPGQTTGEQYF.

This rearrangement joins TRBV4-3 to TRBJ1-2, with 9 bases identical to TRBD1. The junction had 6 bases not matched to a gene; V was cut back by 0 bases and J by 4 bases. Looked up from germline, CDR1 is LGHNA and CDR2 is YSLEER. The CDR3 totals 16 residues. Here the CDR3 reads CASSQDPGQGGYGYTF. The DNA for the CDR3 is TGCGCCAGCAGCCAAGATCCGGGACAGGGTGGCTATGGCTACACCTTC.

This chain connects TRBV18 to TRBJ2-3, with 7 bases lining up with TRBD2. Germline V gives CDR1 KGHSH, CDR2 LQKENI. J gave up 0 bases and V 4 bases, and 7 bases lay outside the gene matches. CDR3 length: 16 amino acids. DNA of the CDR3: TGTGCCAGCTCACAAGGGGCTAGCGGAAGCACAGATACGCAGTATTTT. Translated, it gives CASSQGASGSTDTQYF.

The table lists this clone with a few counts. This rearrangement joins TRBV7-2 to TRBJ2-5, with D tentatively TRBD1 or TRBD2 (6 bases each). The CDR3 runs to 12 residues. V was trimmed by 6 bases and J by 5 bases, leaving 10 bases between them. The germline CDR1 and CDR2 sequences are SGHTA and FQGNSA. CDR3 coding DNA: TGTGCCAGCAGGGGGGGCGGGGAGACCCAGTACTTC. This gives the protein CASRGGGETQYF.